Listed below are T cell receptor beta chains from one sample, sequenced in a study of blood T cell repertoires in COVID-19. Some clones are missing from TCRdb's copy, which holds only in-frame ones; the method was immunoSEQ multiplex PCR. The sample lists more than 200,000 clones, around 87% occurring once. Specimen: peripheral blood. The receptors originated from a woman in her sixties with COVID-19, enrolled during active disease. Both conserved end residues are part of each CDR3. Fields, in order: J gene, V gene, CDR3 protein.

J gene: TRBJ1-1; V gene: TRBV11-1; CDR3 protein: CASSSGQGDGNTEAFF
J gene: TRBJ2-3; V gene: TRBV10-3; CDR3 protein: CAISDGTRFRGTDTQYF
J gene: TRBJ2-5; V gene: TRBV7-2; CDR3 protein: CASSLAWAKETQYF
J gene: TRBJ1-1; V gene: TRBV11-3; CDR3 protein: CASSGQPWTEAFF
J gene: TRBJ2-7; V gene: TRBV6-1; CDR3 protein: CASSEALAGAGYEQYF
J gene: TRBJ2-2; V gene: TRBV9; CDR3 protein: CASSVGQAARELFF
J gene: TRBJ1-2; V gene: TRBV28; CDR3 protein: CASSFLSYRYRQNGYTF
J gene: TRBJ1-2; V gene: TRBV28; CDR3 protein: CASTRRGLGGYTF
J gene: TRBJ1-1; V gene: TRBV6-6; CDR3 protein: CASSRLDTEAFF
J gene: TRBJ1-4; V gene: TRBV28; CDR3 protein: CASSSDSREKLFF
J gene: TRBJ1-2; V gene: TRBV28; CDR3 protein: CASSPLATKGYTF
J gene: TRBJ1-1; V gene: TRBV11-2; CDR3 protein: CASSLDMAAEAFF
J gene: TRBJ1-2; V gene: TRBV7-9; CDR3 protein: CASSLEAGAKYGYTF
J gene: TRBJ1-6; V gene: TRBV30; CDR3 protein: CAWSVIRGDSPLHF